Presented here are 25 T cell receptor beta chains from one specimen sequenced in a study of T cells in narcolepsy. Sequencing was performed with immunoSEQ multiplex PCR; in TCRdb, only in-frame clones are kept and a portion is missing. The table includes fewer than 40,000 clones, 79% detected once. Specimen: CD45RA- memory CD4+ T cells from PBMCs. These receptors all come from a human donor with narcolepsy.

This sequence joins TRBV5-1 and TRBJ1-5; perhaps TRBD1 as D (6 bases). This CDR3 comprises 16 residues. Deletions cut 4 bases from V and 1 base from J, with 15 bases between. Germline-derived CDR1 and CDR2 are SGHRS and YFSETQ. CDR3 in DNA: TGCGCCAGCAGCCGGGACGGGGGGCCCAGCAATCAGCCCCAGCATTTT. Residues: CASSRDGGPSNQPQHF.

The chain uses TRBV2 and TRBJ1-2; D unresolved. Germline values: CDR1 SNHLY, CDR2 FYNNEI. The V end was cut by 1 base, the J end by 0 bases, with 6 bases between. The CDR3 is made up of 14 amino acids. This CDR3 is CASSEGTTNYGYTF. In nucleotides, the CDR3 is TGTGCCAGCAGTGAAGGGACGACTAACTATGGCTACACCTTC.

This rearrangement joins TRBV10-2 to TRBJ1-5; TRBD1 matches 8 bases. Germline CDR1 reads WSHSY; CDR2 reads SAAADI. Germline trimming cut 3 bases from V and 6 bases from J; bases unmatched to any gene: 4. The length of the CDR3 is 14 residues. CDR3 loop: CASSDDRGGQPQHF. The CDR3 DNA is TGCGCCAGCAGTGACGACAGGGGTGGTCAGCCCCAGCATTTT.

CDR3 in amino acids: CASSSPGHWYSPLHF. CDR3 DNA sequence: TGTGCCAGCAGCTCCCCGGGACACTGGTACTCACCCCTCCACTTT. This sequence joins TRBV5-8 and TRBJ1-6; D perhaps matches TRBD1 (6 bases). V was pared by 3 bases and J by 10 bases, with 17 bases between. There are 15 residues in the CDR3. The germline gives CDR1 SGHTS, CDR2 YDEGEE. The full variable domain, in which reference TRBV5-8 and TRBJ1-6 provide the parts outside the CDR3, is EAGVTQSPTHLIKTRGQQATLRCSPISGHTSVYWYQQALGLGLQFLLWYDEGEERNRGNFPPRFSGRQFPNYSSELNVNALELEDSALYLCASSSPGHWYSPLHFGNGTRLTVT.

The chain recombines TRBV5-1 with TRBJ2-7; D unclear. Germline CDR1 is SGHRS and CDR2 is YFSETQ. The V end lost 0 bases, the J end lost 2 bases, and 12 bases lay between the germline ends. The CDR3 length is 15 residues. The CDR3 nucleotides are TGCGCCAGCAGCTTGGATGGCAGAACTACCTACGAGCAGTACTTC. Translated, it gives CASSLDGRTTYEQYF.

The chain is built from TRBV7-6 and TRBJ2-6; D remains unclear. CDR1 and CDR2 from the germline V gene are SGHVS and FNYEAQ. Between the trimmed V and J ends, which lost 1 base and 0 bases, there was a span of 4 bases. This CDR3 is built from 15 residues. CDR3 coding DNA: TGTGCCAGCAGCTTAGAGGTCTCTGGGGCCAACGTCCTGACTTTC. It translates to CASSLEVSGANVLTF.

The V and J genes are TRBV2 and TRBJ1-6, with D tentatively TRBD1 (6 bases). This CDR3 has 15 amino acids. With 1 base removed from V and 8 bases from J, the gap between germline ends came to 12 bases. The germline gives CDR1 SNHLY, CDR2 FYNNEI. The CDR3 is CASSEVGGGHSPLHF. The CDR3 region has the DNA TGTGCCAGCAGTGAAGTAGGGGGGGGGCATTCACCCCTCCACTTT.

The V and J genes are TRBV7-2 and TRBJ2-5; D remains ambiguous. The germline CDR1 and CDR2 sequences are SGHTA and FQGNSA. CDR3 length: 14 residues. V lost 2 bases and J lost 2, with 9 bases in between. DNA for the CDR3: TGTGCCAGCAGCTTAAATCCGGGTCAAGAGACCCAGTACTTC. Its protein product is CASSLNPGQETQYF.

The chain recombines TRBV4-1 with TRBJ2-1; D ambiguous. The CDR3 contains 14 residues. The germline V gene encodes CDR1 MGHRA and CDR2 YSYEKL. V lost 6 bases to trimming and J lost 3 bases, with 12 bases between them. The CDR3 DNA is TGCGCCAGCAGAGGCCGCGAATTCTACAATGAGCAGTTCTTC. This translates into CASRGREFYNEQFF.

The V gene is TRBV11-3, the J gene TRBJ2-5, with D possibly being TRBD2 (5 bases). The CDR3 extends over 14 amino acids. CDR1 and CDR2 (germline): SGHNT, YENEEA. Trimming removed 0 bases at V and 2 bases at J, with 7 bases between. The CDR3 loop is CASSLDAGQETQYF. CDR3 in DNA: TGTGCCAGCAGCTTAGATGCGGGTCAAGAGACCCAGTACTTC.

This chain connects TRBV14 to TRBJ2-5; TRBD2 aligns across 11 bases. The CDR3 extends over 15 amino acids. Germline V gene lookup returns CDR1 SGHDN and CDR2 FVKESK. V lost 1 base and J lost 5; bases outside the gene matches: 3. CDR3 DNA sequence: TGTGCCAGCAGCCAAGGACTAGCGGGAACCGAGACCCAGTACTTC. This codes for CASSQGLAGTETQYF.

The J gene is TRBJ2-2, the V gene TRBV5-1, with TRBD1 as a possible D gene (5 bases). The germline V gene has CDR1 SGHRS and CDR2 YFSETQ. This CDR3 has 15 amino acids. Trimming removed 6 bases from V and 6 bases from J, with 18 bases in between. Here the CDR3 reads CASIREGAASGELFF. The CDR3 DNA is TGCGCCAGCATCAGGGAAGGCGCAGCCTCCGGGGAGCTGTTTTTT.

In this sample, this clone turned up a few times. The chain has TRBV7-9 and TRBJ2-7; possibly TRBD2 for D (8 bases). Deletions cut 4 bases from V and 7 bases from J, with 17 bases between. CDR3 length: 14 amino acids. In germline, CDR1 is SEHNR, CDR2 FQNEAQ (reference sequence). The CDR3 DNA reads TGTGCCAGCAGCTATAGCGGGACAGCTCTTGAGCAGTACTTC. Translating gives CASSYSGTALEQYF.

J is TRBJ2-2 and V is TRBV15; weak D call: TRBD2 (6 bases). The V and J ends lost 9 bases and 3 bases respectively, with 14 bases between them. This CDR3 is 14 amino acids long. Germline lookup yields CDR1 LNHNV and CDR2 YYDKDF (reference sequence). CDR3 coding DNA: TGTGCCACAGACGGGAGCCGGGACACCGGGGAGCTGTTTTTT. Amino acid sequence: CATDGSRDTGELFF.

The chain couples TRBV28 to TRBJ2-3; 11 bases align to TRBD2. Germline trimming cut 5 bases from V and 14 bases from J; bases unmatched to any gene: 18. The V gene's germline CDR1 is MDHEN and CDR2 SYDVKM. The CDR3 has 16 residues. The CDR3 loop reads CASSPPGLAVSRGMYF. CDR3 bases: TGTGCCAGCAGTCCCCCGGGACTAGCGGTATCCAGAGGTATGTATTTT. The complete variable domain, with remaining parts taken from reference TRBV28 and TRBJ2-3, reads DVKVTQSSRYLVKRTGEKVFLECVQDMDHENMFWYRQDPGLGLRLIYFSYDVKMKEKGDIPEGYSVSREKKERFSLILESASTNQTSMYLCASSPPGLAVSRGMYFGPGTRLTVL.

The rearrangement links TRBV28 to TRBJ2-5; 10 bases match TRBD2. The CDR3 runs 17 residues. CDR1 and CDR2 from the germline V gene are MDHEN and SYDVKM. After removal of 4 bases from V and 7 bases from J, the junction contained 15 bases not matched to a gene. The CDR3 DNA is TGTGCCAGCAGTTCTCCGTACAGCGGGAGGGCCAGTCGGACCCAGTACTTC. It is translated as CASSSPYSGRASRTQYF.

The chain employs TRBV30 and TRBJ1-5; 7 nucleotides align to TRBD1. V lost 2 bases and J lost 4; bases outside the gene matches: 11. The CDR3 contains 16 residues. CDR1 and CDR2 from the germline V gene are GTSNPN and SVGIG (reference sequence). CDR3 nucleotide sequence: TGTGCCTGGAGTCCACAAATGACAGGGCAGAATCAGCCCCAGCATTTT. Translating it yields CAWSPQMTGQNQPQHF.

V is TRBV2 and J is TRBJ2-1; 7 bases align to TRBD2. This CDR3 is built from 13 residues. The V and J ends lost 11 bases and 10 bases, in that order; junction bases with no gene match: 14. CDR1 and CDR2 from the germline V gene are SNHLY and FYNNEI. This CDR3 reads CARARLANAEQFF. In nucleotides, the CDR3 is TGTGCCCGCGCTCGACTAGCCAACGCCGAGCAGTTCTTC. The full variable domain, in which reference TRBV2 and TRBJ2-1 provide the parts outside the CDR3, is EPEVTQTPSHQVTQMGQEVILRCVPISNHLYFYWYRQILGQKVEFLVSFYNNEISEKSEIFDDQFSVERPDGSNFTLKIRSTKLEDSAMYFCARARLANAEQFFGPGTRLTVL.

This clone was detected a few times. DNA for the CDR3: TGTGCCAGCAGGCAGGGGGCGGGGAACACCATATATTTT. Amino acids: CASRQGAGNTIYF. This chain joins TRBV28 and TRBJ1-3; 8 positions match TRBD1. CDR3 length equals 13 residues. CDR1 and CDR2 from the germline V gene are MDHEN and SYDVKM. Trimming at V came to 6 bases and at J to 7 bases, leaving 5 bases not matched to a gene.

The chain links TRBV27 to TRBJ1-1; D call uncertain. Germline lookup yields CDR1 MNHEY and CDR2 SMNVEV (reference sequence). V lost 8 bases, J lost 1 base, and 11 bases lay in between. CDR3 length: 13 amino acids. The CDR3 DNA sequence: TGTGCCAGCGGGGTCCAGCCGAACACTGAAGCTTTCTTT. It encodes CASGVQPNTEAFF.

The chain couples TRBV9 to TRBJ2-1; no clear D gene. CDR1 SGDLS and CDR2 YYNGEE come from the germline V gene. The CDR3 length is 13 residues. V shed 2 bases and J shed 6 bases, with 9 bases lying between them. Written as DNA, the CDR3 is TGTGCCAGCAGCGTTGACCGTTCCAATGAGCAGTTCTTC. The encoded protein is CASSVDRSNEQFF.

A single count supports this clone. The chain uses TRBV5-1 and TRBJ1-5; the match to TRBD1 covers 9 bases. V was clipped by 4 bases and J by 1 base; unmatched bases: 3. The CDR3 covers 15 residues. CDR1 SGHRS and CDR2 YFSETQ come from the germline V gene. The CDR3 protein is CASSPGTGSNQPQHF. In DNA, the CDR3 is TGCGCCAGCAGCCCCGGGACAGGGAGCAATCAGCCCCAGCATTTT. Complete variable domain (other parts from reference TRBV5-1 and TRBJ1-5): KAGVTQTPRYLIKTRGQQVTLSCSPISGHRSVSWYQQTPGQGLQFLFEYFSETQRNKGNFPGRFSGRQFSNSRSEMNVSTLELGDSALYLCASSPGTGSNQPQHFGDGTRLSIL.

This clone occurred once. V gene TRBV7-2 combines with J gene TRBJ2-3, with D perhaps assigned TRBD1 or TRBD2 (5 bases each). This CDR3 has 15 amino acids. V lost 5 bases, J lost 8 bases, and 20 bases lay in between. CDR1 is SGHTA, CDR2 FQGNSA, per germline. The CDR3 sequence: CASSPPGTTQGTQYF. The DNA for the CDR3 is TGTGCCAGCAGCCCTCCGGGGACCACCCAGGGTACGCAGTATTTT.

This chain joins TRBV10-3 and TRBJ2-1; the D gene is possibly TRBD2 (5 bases). There are 15 residues in the CDR3. V was shortened by 6 bases and J by 0 bases, with 12 bases between the two germline ends. Germline V gene sequence: CDR1 ENHRY, CDR2 SYGVKD. CDR3 nucleotide sequence: TGTGCCATCAGCGGACTGGAGAGCTCCTACAATGAGCAGTTCTTC. It codes for CAISGLESSYNEQFF.

J is TRBJ2-2 and V is TRBV5-1; 7 positions agree with TRBD2. The germline gives CDR1 SGHRS, CDR2 YFSETQ. Trimming cost V 4 bases and J 2 bases; bases outside gene matches: 2. CDR3 length: 14 amino acids. The CDR3: CASSLAVNTGELFF. CDR3 DNA: TGCGCCAGCAGCCTAGCGGTCAACACCGGGGAGCTGTTTTTT.